Detailed here is one TCR beta chain. The antigen is not known. This sample is drawn from a study of cytomegalovirus exposure and HLA in healthy donors. Study-wide context: Ancestry clustering placed 70% to 85% of 300 to 400 genotyped donors in the Caucasian-associated cluster. Study results and limitations: For cytomegalovirus status, the classifier reportedly gave diagnoses with high specificity and sensitivity. By a later analysis, the bulk of CMV-associated TCR beta chains appeared HLA-restricted. HLA allele associations emerged for fewer than 20,000 TCR beta sequences in a later analysis, at 0.05 false discovery rate.

Vbeta (60) and Jbeta (13) primers were used in the PCR. Profiled with immunoSEQ multiplex PCR; TCRdb holds only in-frame clones, not every one. The sample gives about 99,000 clones, around 80% of which show up once; more than 1.5% is in the top ten. What was sequenced was PBMCs. The receptor was derived from a middle-aged woman in good health and CMV-seronegative.

CDR3 DNA sequence: TGTGCCAGCAGTGATCCCCTTCCACAGGGAGACACCGGGGAGCTGTTTTTT. Protein sequence: CASSDPLPQGDTGELFF. This sequence joins TRBV25-1 and TRBJ2-2; tentative D call: TRBD1 (6 bases). This CDR3 has 17 residues. V was cut by 3 bases and J by 3 bases, with 17 bases left in between. CDR1 and CDR2 (germline): MGHDK, SYGVNS.